A selection of T cell receptor beta chains follows, all from one sample in a study of T cell responses to AZD1222 COVID-19 vaccine. TCRdb's table, derived via immunoSEQ multiplex PCR, lists solely in-frame clones and lacks some. The repertoire holds 95,000 to 150,000 clones, with about 91% as singletons. The sequenced sample was peripheral blood, obtained on day 0 of AZD1222 vaccination. The receptors here all came from an adult in good health. CDR3s include the opening cysteine and the closing phenylalanine or tryptophan. Fields, in order: J gene, clone size, CDR3 length, V gene, D gene, CDR3 DNA, CDR3 protein. D genes are given only for firm matches. The size of a clone is reported for some rows only, either as once, few or many, or as a class for expanded clones.

j_call: TRBJ2-5
clone_size: -
cdr3_length: 15
v_call: TRBV15
d_call: TRBD1
cdr3_nt: TGTGCCACCAGCCGGGACAGTGAGAACCAAGAGACCCAGTACTTC
cdr3_aa: CATSRDSENQETQYF

j_call: TRBJ2-3
clone_size: -
cdr3_length: 15
v_call: TRBV5-1
d_call: -
cdr3_nt: TGCGCCAGCAGTACCACGGGGGACATGACAGATACGCAGTATTTT
cdr3_aa: CASSTTGDMTDTQYF

j_call: TRBJ1-5
clone_size: -
cdr3_length: 15
v_call: TRBV5-1
d_call: TRBD1
cdr3_nt: TGCGCCAGCAGCTTGGCAACAGGGGGGAATCAGCCCCAGCATTTT
cdr3_aa: CASSLATGGNQPQHF

j_call: TRBJ1-1
clone_size: -
cdr3_length: 17
v_call: TRBV10-3
d_call: TRBD1
cdr3_nt: TGTGCCATCAGTGGAAAGACAGGGGGGAGGGCGAACACTGAAGCTTTCTTT
cdr3_aa: CAISGKTGGRANTEAFF

j_call: TRBJ2-5
clone_size: -
cdr3_length: 13
v_call: TRBV4-1
d_call: -
cdr3_nt: TGCGCCAGCAGCCAAGTCCTACAAGAGACCCAGTACTTC
cdr3_aa: CASSQVLQETQYF

j_call: TRBJ2-3
clone_size: -
cdr3_length: 16
v_call: TRBV9
d_call: TRBD2
cdr3_nt: TGTGCCAGCAGCGTAGGACTAGCGGGGACCACAGATACGCAGTATTTT
cdr3_aa: CASSVGLAGTTDTQYF

j_call: TRBJ1-2
clone_size: -
cdr3_length: 14
v_call: TRBV18
d_call: -
cdr3_nt: TGTGCCAGCTCAGCCCAGGAGGGGGAGGTTGGCTACACCTTC
cdr3_aa: CASSAQEGEVGYTF

j_call: TRBJ1-6
clone_size: few
cdr3_length: 15
v_call: TRBV15
d_call: -
cdr3_nt: TGTGCCACCAGCCCCAGGGCAGGGGACTCTTCACCCCTCCACTTT
cdr3_aa: CATSPRAGDSSPLHF

j_call: TRBJ1-2
clone_size: -
cdr3_length: 18
v_call: TRBV19
d_call: TRBD1
cdr3_nt: TGTGCCAGTAGTACCCACCTTAGACAGGGGCGCCTTTCCTATGGCTACACCTTC
cdr3_aa: CASSTHLRQGRLSYGYTF

j_call: TRBJ1-5
clone_size: -
cdr3_length: 14
v_call: TRBV19
d_call: -
cdr3_nt: TGTGCCAGTAGTATTAACTCGAACAATCAGCCCCAGCATTTT
cdr3_aa: CASSINSNNQPQHF

j_call: TRBJ1-1
clone_size: -
cdr3_length: 14
v_call: TRBV10-1
d_call: -
cdr3_nt: TGCGCCAGCAGTGAGAGGGGGGACCGCACTGAAGCTTTCTTT
cdr3_aa: CASSERGDRTEAFF

j_call: TRBJ1-5
clone_size: -
cdr3_length: 13
v_call: TRBV24-1
d_call: -
cdr3_nt: TGTGCCACCAGTACAGGGCCCAATCAGCCCCAGCATTTT
cdr3_aa: CATSTGPNQPQHF

j_call: TRBJ1-5
clone_size: -
cdr3_length: 13
v_call: TRBV29-1
d_call: -
cdr3_nt: TGCAGCGCCGTCCGGGATCTAGGGCAGCCCCAGCATTTT
cdr3_aa: CSAVRDLGQPQHF

j_call: TRBJ1-3
clone_size: -
cdr3_length: 14
v_call: TRBV20-1
d_call: -
cdr3_nt: TGCAGTGCTCGTGTGGGGAGCTCTGGAAACACCATATATTTT
cdr3_aa: CSARVGSSGNTIYF

j_call: TRBJ1-5
clone_size: -
cdr3_length: 13
v_call: TRBV2
d_call: -
cdr3_nt: TGTGCCAGCAGCGAAGAGTTGGGTCAGCCCCAGCATTTT
cdr3_aa: CASSEELGQPQHF

j_call: TRBJ1-1
clone_size: -
cdr3_length: 12
v_call: TRBV6-1
d_call: -
cdr3_nt: TGTGCCAGCAGCCCAGGGGAGACTGAAGCTTTCTTT
cdr3_aa: CASSPGETEAFF